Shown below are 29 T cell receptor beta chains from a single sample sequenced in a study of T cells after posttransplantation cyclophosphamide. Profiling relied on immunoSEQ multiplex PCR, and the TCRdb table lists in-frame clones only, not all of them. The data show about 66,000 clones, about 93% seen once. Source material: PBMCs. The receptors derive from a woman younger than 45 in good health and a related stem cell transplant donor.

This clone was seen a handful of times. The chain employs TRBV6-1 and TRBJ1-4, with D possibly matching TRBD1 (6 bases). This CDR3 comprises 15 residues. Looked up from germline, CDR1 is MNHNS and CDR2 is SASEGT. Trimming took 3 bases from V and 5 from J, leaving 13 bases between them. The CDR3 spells CASSDLGGANEKLFF. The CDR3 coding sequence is TGTGCCAGCAGTGACCTAGGGGGAGCAAATGAAAAACTGTTTTTT.

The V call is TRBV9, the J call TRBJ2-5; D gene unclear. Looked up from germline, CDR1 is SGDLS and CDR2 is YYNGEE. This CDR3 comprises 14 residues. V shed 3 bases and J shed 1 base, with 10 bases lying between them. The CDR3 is CASSGENPQETQYF. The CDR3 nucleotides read TGTGCCAGCAGCGGGGAAAACCCCCAAGAGACCCAGTACTTC.

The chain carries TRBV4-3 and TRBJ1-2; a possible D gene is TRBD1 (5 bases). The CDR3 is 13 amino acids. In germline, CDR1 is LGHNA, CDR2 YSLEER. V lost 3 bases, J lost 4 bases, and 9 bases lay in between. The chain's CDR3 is CASSQQGPYGYTF. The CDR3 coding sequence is TGCGCCAGCAGCCAGCAGGGACCCTATGGCTACACCTTC.

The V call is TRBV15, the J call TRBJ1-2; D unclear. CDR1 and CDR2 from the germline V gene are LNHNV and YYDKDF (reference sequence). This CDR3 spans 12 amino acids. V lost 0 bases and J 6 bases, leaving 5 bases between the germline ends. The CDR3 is CATSRDGHGYTF. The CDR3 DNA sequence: TGTGCCACCAGCAGAGATGGGCATGGCTACACCTTC.

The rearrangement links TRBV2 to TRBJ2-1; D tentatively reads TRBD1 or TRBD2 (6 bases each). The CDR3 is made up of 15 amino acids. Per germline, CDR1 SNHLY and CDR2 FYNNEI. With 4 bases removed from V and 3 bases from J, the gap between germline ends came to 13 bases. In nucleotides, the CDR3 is TGTGCCAGCAGTGCCTCGGGGGCCAACTACAATGAGCAGTTCTTC. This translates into CASSASGANYNEQFF.

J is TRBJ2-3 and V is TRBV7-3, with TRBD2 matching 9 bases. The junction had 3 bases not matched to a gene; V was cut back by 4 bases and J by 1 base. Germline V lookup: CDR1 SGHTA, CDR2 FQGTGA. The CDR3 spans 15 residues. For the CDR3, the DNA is TGTGCCAGCAGCTCTAGCGGGGCTGGCACAGATACGCAGTATTTT. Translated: CASSSSGAGTDTQYF.

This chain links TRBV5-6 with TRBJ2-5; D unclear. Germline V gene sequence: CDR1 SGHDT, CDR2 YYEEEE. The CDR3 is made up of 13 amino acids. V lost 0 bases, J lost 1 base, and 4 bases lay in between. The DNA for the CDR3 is TGTGCCAGCAGCTTGGCCGCCCAAGAGACCCAGTACTTC. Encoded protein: CASSLAAQETQYF.

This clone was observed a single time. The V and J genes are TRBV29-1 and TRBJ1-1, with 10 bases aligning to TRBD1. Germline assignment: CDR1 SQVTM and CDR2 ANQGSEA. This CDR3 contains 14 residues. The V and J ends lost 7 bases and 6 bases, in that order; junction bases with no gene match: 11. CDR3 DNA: TGCAGCGCCTCTCTATCCGGGACAGGGGCTGAAGCTTTCTTT. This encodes CSASLSGTGAEAFF.

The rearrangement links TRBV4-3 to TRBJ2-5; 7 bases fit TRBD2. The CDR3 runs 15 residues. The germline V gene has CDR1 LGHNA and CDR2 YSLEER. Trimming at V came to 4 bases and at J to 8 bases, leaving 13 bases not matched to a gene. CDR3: CASSLGAAGEETQYF. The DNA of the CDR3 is TGCGCCAGCAGCCTAGGGGCTGCGGGAGAGGAAACCCAGTACTTC.

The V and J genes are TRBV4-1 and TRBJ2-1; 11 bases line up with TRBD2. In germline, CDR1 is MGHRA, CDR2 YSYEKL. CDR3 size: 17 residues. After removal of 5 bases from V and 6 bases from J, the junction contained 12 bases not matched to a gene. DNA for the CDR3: TGCGCCAGCAGCGTGACCTCCGGGACTAGCGGTCTCAATGAGCAGTTCTTC. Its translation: CASSVTSGTSGLNEQFF.

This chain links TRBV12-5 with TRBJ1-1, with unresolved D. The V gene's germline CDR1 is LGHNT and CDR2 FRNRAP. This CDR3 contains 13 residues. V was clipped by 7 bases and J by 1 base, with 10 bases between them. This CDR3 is CASALTENTEAFF. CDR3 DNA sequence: TGTGCTAGTGCCCTGACGGAGAACACTGAAGCTTTCTTT. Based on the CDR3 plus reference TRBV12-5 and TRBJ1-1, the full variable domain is DARVTQTPRHKVTEMGQEVTMRCQPILGHNTVFWYRQTMMQGLELLAYFRNRAPLDDSGMPKDRFSAEMPDATLATLKIQPSEPRDSAVYFCASALTENTEAFFGQGTRLTVV.

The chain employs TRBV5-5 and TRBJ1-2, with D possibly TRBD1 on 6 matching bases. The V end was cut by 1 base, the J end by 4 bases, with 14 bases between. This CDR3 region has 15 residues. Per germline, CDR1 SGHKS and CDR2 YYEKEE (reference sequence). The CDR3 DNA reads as TGTGCCAGCAGCTTGCGACAGGAGAACTTCTATGGCTACACCTTC. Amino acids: CASSLRQENFYGYTF.

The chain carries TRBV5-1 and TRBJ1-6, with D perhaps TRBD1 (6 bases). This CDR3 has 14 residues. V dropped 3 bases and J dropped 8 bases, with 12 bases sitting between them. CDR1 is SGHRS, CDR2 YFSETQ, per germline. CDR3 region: CASSYGQRYSPLHF. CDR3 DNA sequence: TGCGCCAGCAGCTACGGACAGCGGTATTCACCCCTCCACTTT.

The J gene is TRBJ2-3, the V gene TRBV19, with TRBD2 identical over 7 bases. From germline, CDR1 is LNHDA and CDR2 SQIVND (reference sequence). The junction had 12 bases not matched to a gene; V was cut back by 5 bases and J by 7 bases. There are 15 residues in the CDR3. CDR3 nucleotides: TGTGCCAGTAGTCCACCCATGGGGGGGTACCATACGCAGTATTTT. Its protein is CASSPPMGGYHTQYF.

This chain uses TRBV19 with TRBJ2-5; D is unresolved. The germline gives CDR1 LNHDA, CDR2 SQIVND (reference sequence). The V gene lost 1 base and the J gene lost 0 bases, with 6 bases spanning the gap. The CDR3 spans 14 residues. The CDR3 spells CASSIVTDQETQYF. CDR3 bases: TGTGCCAGTAGTATAGTCACAGACCAAGAGACCCAGTACTTC.

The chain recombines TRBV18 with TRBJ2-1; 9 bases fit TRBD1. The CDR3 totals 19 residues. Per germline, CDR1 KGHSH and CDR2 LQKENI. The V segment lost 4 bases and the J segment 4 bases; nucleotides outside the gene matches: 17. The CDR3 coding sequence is TGTGCCAGCTCACTCGAAACCTATAAGACAGGGGGTACGTACAATGAGCAGTTCTTC. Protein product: CASSLETYKTGGTYNEQFF.

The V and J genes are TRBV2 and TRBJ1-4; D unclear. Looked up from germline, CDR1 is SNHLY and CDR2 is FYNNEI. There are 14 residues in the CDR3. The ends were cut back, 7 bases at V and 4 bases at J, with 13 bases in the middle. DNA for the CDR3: TGTGCCAGCACCGGGAGAGGCGTTAATGAAAAACTGTTTTTT. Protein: CASTGRGVNEKLFF.

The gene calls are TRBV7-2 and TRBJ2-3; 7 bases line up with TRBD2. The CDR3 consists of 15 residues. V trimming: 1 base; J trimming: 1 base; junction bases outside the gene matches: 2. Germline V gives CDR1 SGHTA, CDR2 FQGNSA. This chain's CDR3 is CASSLGAGGTDTQYF. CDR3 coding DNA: TGTGCCAGCAGCTTAGGGGCGGGGGGCACAGATACGCAGTATTTT.

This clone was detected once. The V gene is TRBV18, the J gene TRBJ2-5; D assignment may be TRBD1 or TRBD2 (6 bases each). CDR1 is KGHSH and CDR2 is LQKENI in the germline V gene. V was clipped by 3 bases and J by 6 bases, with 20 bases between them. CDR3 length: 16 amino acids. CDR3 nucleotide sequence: TGTGCCAGCTCACCTCGCCAGACGGGGGCATCGAAGACCCAGTACTTC. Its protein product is CASSPRQTGASKTQYF. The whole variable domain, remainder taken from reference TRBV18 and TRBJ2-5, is NAGVMQNPRHLVRRRGQEARLRCSPMKGHSHVYWYRQLPEEGLKFMVYLQKENIIDESGMPKERFSAEFPKEGPSILRIQQVVRGDSAAYFCASSPRQTGASKTQYFGPGTRLLVL.

The CDR3 protein is CASSDRDNTEAFF. The CDR3 region has the DNA TGTGCCAGCAGTGACCGGGACAACACTGAAGCTTTCTTT. This chain connects TRBV6-4 to TRBJ1-1, with D tentatively TRBD1 (5 bases). Trimming removed 2 bases at V and 2 bases at J, with 6 bases between. The germline V gene encodes CDR1 MRHNA and CDR2 SNTAGT. The CDR3 length is 13 residues.

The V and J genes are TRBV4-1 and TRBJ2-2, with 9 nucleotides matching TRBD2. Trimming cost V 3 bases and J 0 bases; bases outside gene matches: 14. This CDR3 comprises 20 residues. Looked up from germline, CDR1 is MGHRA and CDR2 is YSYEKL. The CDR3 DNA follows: TGCGCCAGCAGCCACGGCCTCCTCCGTAGCGGGGGCGCGAACACCGGGGAGCTGTTTTTT. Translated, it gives CASSHGLLRSGGANTGELFF.

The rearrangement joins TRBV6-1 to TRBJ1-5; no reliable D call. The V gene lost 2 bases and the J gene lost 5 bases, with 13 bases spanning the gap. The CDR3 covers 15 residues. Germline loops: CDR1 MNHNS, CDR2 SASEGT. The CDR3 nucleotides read TGTGCCAGCAGTGAAACGGCAGGCGGGGATCAGCCCCAGCATTTT. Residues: CASSETAGGDQPQHF.

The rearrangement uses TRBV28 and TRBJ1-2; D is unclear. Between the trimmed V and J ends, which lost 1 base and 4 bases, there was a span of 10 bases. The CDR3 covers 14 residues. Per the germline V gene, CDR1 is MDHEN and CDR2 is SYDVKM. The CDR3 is CASSLSSTGYGYTF. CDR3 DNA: TGTGCCAGCAGTTTATCCTCAACGGGCTATGGCTACACCTTC.

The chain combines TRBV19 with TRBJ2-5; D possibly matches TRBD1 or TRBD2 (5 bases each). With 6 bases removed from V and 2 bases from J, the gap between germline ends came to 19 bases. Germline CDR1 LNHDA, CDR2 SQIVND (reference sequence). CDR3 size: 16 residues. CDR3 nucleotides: TGTGCCAGTAGCCAATGGGCTCCGGGGCGGCAAGAGACCCAGTACTTC. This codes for CASSQWAPGRQETQYF.

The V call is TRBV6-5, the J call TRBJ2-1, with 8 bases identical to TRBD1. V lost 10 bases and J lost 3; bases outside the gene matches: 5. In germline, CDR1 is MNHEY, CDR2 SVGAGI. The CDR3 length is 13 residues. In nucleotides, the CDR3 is TGTGCCACCTCGACAGGGGACTACAATGAGCAGTTCTTC. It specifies CATSTGDYNEQFF.

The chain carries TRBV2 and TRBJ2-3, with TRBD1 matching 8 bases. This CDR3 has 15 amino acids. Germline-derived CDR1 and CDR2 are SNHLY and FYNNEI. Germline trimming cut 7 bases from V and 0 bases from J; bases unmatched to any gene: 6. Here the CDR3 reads CASTKDRASTDTQYF. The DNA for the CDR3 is TGTGCCAGCACCAAGGACAGGGCTAGCACAGATACGCAGTATTTT. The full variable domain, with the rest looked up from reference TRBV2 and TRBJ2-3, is EPEVTQTPSHQVTQMGQEVILRCVPISNHLYFYWYRQILGQKVEFLVSFYNNEISEKSEIFDDQFSVERPDGSNFTLKIRSTKLEDSAMYFCASTKDRASTDTQYFGPGTRLTVL.

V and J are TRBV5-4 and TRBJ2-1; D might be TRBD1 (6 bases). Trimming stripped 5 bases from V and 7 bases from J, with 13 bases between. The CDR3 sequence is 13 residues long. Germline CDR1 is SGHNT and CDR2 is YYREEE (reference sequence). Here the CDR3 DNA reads TGTGCCAGCAGTTCCAGGGGAGTGAATGAGCAGTTCTTC. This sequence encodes CASSSRGVNEQFF.

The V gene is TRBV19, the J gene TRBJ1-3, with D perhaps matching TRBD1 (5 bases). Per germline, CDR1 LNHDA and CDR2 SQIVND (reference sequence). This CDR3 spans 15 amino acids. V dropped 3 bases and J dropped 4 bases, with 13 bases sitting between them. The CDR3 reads CASSMRGFFGNTIYF. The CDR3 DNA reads TGTGCCAGTAGTATGAGGGGCTTCTTCGGAAACACCATATATTTT.

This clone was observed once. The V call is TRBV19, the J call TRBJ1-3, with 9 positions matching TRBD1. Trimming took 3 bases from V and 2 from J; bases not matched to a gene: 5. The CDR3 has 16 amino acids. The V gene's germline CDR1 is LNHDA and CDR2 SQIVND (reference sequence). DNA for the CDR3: TGTGCCAGTAGTATTCCTGGACAGGGGCCTGGAAACACCATATATTTT. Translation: CASSIPGQGPGNTIYF.